These 28 T cell receptor beta chains came from one sample sequenced in a study of T cells in Graves' hyperthyroidism and ophthalmopathy. Template material for amplifying TCR beta CDR3 regions consisted of RNA transcripts. First-round RT-PCR targeting the TCR CDR3 was performed with the HTBI primer set. TCRdb reprocessed the multiplex PCR reads via MiXCR and lists one record per CDR3 protein. The sample contains 340,000 or so distinct CDR3 sequences, roughly 17% of which appear only once. What was sequenced was blood. These receptors all come from a man aged 25 to 40 with Graves' hyperthyroidism.

This clonotype was observed at least ten times. V and J are TRBV11-2 and TRBJ1-5, with D possibly being TRBD1 (5 bases). The germline CDR1 and CDR2 sequences are SGHAT and FQNNGV. Deletions cut 4 bases from V and 2 bases from J, with 9 bases between. This CDR3 spans 14 amino acids. The CDR3 is CASSSGRGNQPQHF. The CDR3 DNA sequence: TGTGCCAGCAGCTCGGGACGGGGCAATCAGCCCCAGCATTTT.

This clonotype has at least ten counts. This rearrangement joins TRBV29-1 to TRBJ1-6; no reliable D call. V dropped 4 bases and J dropped 8 bases, with 12 bases sitting between them. CDR1 and CDR2 (germline): SQVTM, ANQGSEA. The CDR3 covers 13 residues. The CDR3, as DNA: TGCAGCGTTGGAGTCGGTCAGGATTCACCCCTCCACTTT. Translation: CSVGVGQDSPLHF.

In this sample, this clonotype turned up many times. The chain carries TRBV15 and TRBJ1-2; 10 bases match TRBD1. The CDR3 runs to 15 residues. The germline gives CDR1 LNHNV, CDR2 YYDKDF (reference sequence). With V trimmed by 6 bases and J by 5 bases, 9 bases remained unmatched. Written as DNA, the CDR3 is TGTGCCACCAGTCCGAATCCGGGACAGGGGTATGGCTACACCTTC. Encoded protein: CATSPNPGQGYGYTF.

This clonotype was counted ten times or more. The chain uses TRBV13 and TRBJ2-7; 8 bases are a match to TRBD2. Germline V gives CDR1 PRHDT, CDR2 FYEKMQ (reference sequence). This CDR3 has 17 residues. The trim removed 2 bases at V and 2 bases at J, leaving 11 bases unmatched. CDR3 in amino acids: CASSLRGLAGGPYEQYF. In DNA, the CDR3 is TGTGCCAGCAGCTTAAGAGGTTTGGCGGGAGGTCCCTACGAGCAGTACTTC.

The table lists this clonotype with many counts. The rearrangement uses TRBV3-1 and TRBJ2-6, with no clear D. The CDR3 totals 14 residues. V shed 4 bases and J shed 0 bases, with 4 bases lying between them. CDR1 is LGHDT and CDR2 is YNNKEL in the germline V gene (reference sequence). The CDR3 is CASSPNSGANVLTF. DNA of the CDR3: TGTGCCAGCAGCCCCAACTCTGGGGCCAACGTCCTGACTTTC.

This clonotype was counted many times. The chain employs TRBV2 and TRBJ2-3; no reliable D call. Trimming shortened V by 5 bases and J by 7 bases, and 10 bases separated the two germline ends. The CDR3 totals 12 residues. CDR1 is SNHLY, CDR2 FYNNEI, per germline. The CDR3 region has the DNA TGTGCCAGCAGTTTCGATGAGAATACGCAGTATTTT. Translation gives CASSFDENTQYF. The full variable domain, completed using reference TRBV2 and TRBJ2-3, is EPEVTQTPSHQVTQMGQEVILRCVPISNHLYFYWYRQILGQKVEFLVSFYNNEISEKSEIFDDQFSVERPDGSNFTLKIRSTKLEDSAMYFCASSFDENTQYFGPGTRLTVL.

In this sample, this clonotype turned up many times. The chain employs TRBV7-3 and TRBJ2-5, with D possibly being TRBD1 (6 bases). The V gene's germline CDR1 is SGHTA and CDR2 FQGTGA. This CDR3 region has 15 residues. Trimming removed 0 bases from V and 4 bases from J, with 12 bases in between. CDR3 coding DNA: TGTGCCAGCAGCTTAACCAACACAGGGACAGAGACCCAGTACTTC. Residues: CASSLTNTGTETQYF.

This chain connects TRBV12-5 to TRBJ2-4; the D call may be TRBD1 or TRBD2 (6 bases each). Germline V gene data show CDR1 as LGHNT and CDR2 as FRNRAP. The ends were cut back, 1 base at V and 0 bases at J, with 25 bases in the middle. CDR3 length equals 21 residues. The CDR3 reads CASGLDIRGAAETLAKNIQYF. The CDR3 coding sequence is TGTGCTAGTGGTTTGGATATTAGGGGGGCGGCGGAGACTCTAGCCAAAAACATTCAGTACTTC.

Details on this clonotype: This may stem from a read error, because a much larger clone lies one nucleotide away. This likely comes from a read error, as the CDR3 has no conserved phenylalanine or tryptophan at its end. The chain employs TRBV4-2 and TRBJ2-7; 11 bases line up with TRBD2. The CDR3 contains 16 residues. After removal of 3 bases from V and 1 base from J, the junction contained 5 bases not matched to a gene. Germline V gene data show CDR1 as LGHNA and CDR2 as YNFKEQ. CDR3 DNA: TGTGCCAGCAGCCAGAAGACTAGCGGGGAATCCTACGAGCAGTACCTC. Translation gives CASSQKTSGESYEQYL.

There are a few counts of this clonotype. DNA of the CDR3: TGTGCCAGCAGTTTGGGGGCTAGCGGCTCAGGAGATACGCAGTATTTT. It translates to CASSLGASGSGDTQYF. The rearrangement uses TRBV12-3 or TRBV12-4 and TRBJ2-3, with TRBD2 as a possible D gene (7 bases). The ends were cut back, 3 bases at V and 5 bases at J, with 18 bases in the middle. The CDR3 extends over 16 amino acids.

In this sample, this clonotype turned up a few times. This chain joins TRBV20-1 and TRBJ2-7; maybe TRBD1 (6 bases). This CDR3 region has 13 residues. V was cut by 3 bases and J by 4 bases, with 13 bases left in between. The germline V gene has CDR1 DFQATT and CDR2 SNEGSKA (reference sequence). The CDR3 coding sequence is TGCAGTGCTAGGGACAGAACCGATTACGAGCAGTACTTC. This codes for CSARDRTDYEQYF.

The CDR3 DNA reads as TGTGCCAGCAGTTCCCCCTACACTAGCGGGGCCACAGATACGCAGTATTTT. This translates into CASSSPYTSGATDTQYF. The chain links TRBV6-2 or TRBV6-3 to TRBJ2-3; 10 nucleotides agree with TRBD2. The V and J ends lost 4 bases and 2 bases, in that order; junction bases with no gene match: 9. This CDR3 has 17 residues. CDR1 is MNHEY and CDR2 is SVGEGT in the germline V gene.

In its sample, this clonotype was seen many times. This rearrangement joins TRBV28 to TRBJ1-2, with 7 positions matching TRBD1. V gave up 2 bases and J gave up 3 bases; unmatched junction bases: 0. The CDR3 consists of 13 residues. The V gene's germline CDR1 is MDHEN and CDR2 SYDVKM. CDR3 protein: CASSLTGDYGYTF. The CDR3 DNA is TGTGCCAGCAGTTTAACAGGGGACTATGGCTACACCTTC.

This clonotype was detected ten times or more. This chain joins TRBV2 and TRBJ2-5; D unclear. V was shortened by 3 bases and J by 4 bases, with 12 bases between the two germline ends. The germline V gene has CDR1 SNHLY and CDR2 FYNNEI. There are 14 residues in the CDR3. CDR3 nucleotides: TGTGCCAGCAGTGATGCCCACGAGGCAGAGACCCAGTACTTC. This translates into CASSDAHEAETQYF.

This clonotype was detected ten times or more. This chain joins TRBV5-1 and TRBJ2-7; 8 nucleotides agree with TRBD1. The germline V gene has CDR1 SGHRS and CDR2 YFSETQ. The CDR3 spans 14 residues. J lost 5 bases, V lost 1 base, and 5 bases had no gene match. CDR3 coding DNA: TGCGCCAGCAGCTTGAGGCAGGGGGCTGACGAGCAGTACTTC. It codes for CASSLRQGADEQYF.

The chain employs TRBV18 and TRBJ2-7, with 11 bases that match TRBD1. There are 15 residues in the CDR3. The V and J ends lost 3 bases and 3 bases, in that order; junction bases with no gene match: 4. Looked up from germline, CDR1 is KGHSH and CDR2 is LQKENI. CDR3 sequence reads: CASSPPGTGGYEQYF. DNA of the CDR3: TGTGCCAGCTCACCTCCCGGGACAGGGGGCTACGAGCAGTACTTC.

The gene calls are TRBV18 and TRBJ2-1, with TRBD1 matching over 11 bases. This CDR3 comprises 14 residues. Germline CDR1 is KGHSH and CDR2 is LQKENI. Unmatched junction bases numbered 4, after V lost 3 bases and J lost 9 bases. In DNA form, the CDR3 reads TGTGCCAGCTCACCCGGACAGGGGGCGCGTGAGCAGTTCTTC. It specifies CASSPGQGAREQFF.

This clonotype has a count of ten or more. The chain uses TRBV7-2 and TRBJ2-1; 7 nucleotides align to TRBD2. The length of the CDR3 is 16 residues. The germline V gene encodes CDR1 SGHTA and CDR2 FQGNSA. With V trimmed by 5 bases and J by 8 bases, 15 bases remained unmatched. The CDR3 is CASSPPPAGAWDEQFF. CDR3 DNA sequence: TGTGCCAGCAGCCCCCCCCCGGCGGGAGCTTGGGATGAGCAGTTCTTC.

A few counts support this clonotype. The CDR3 DNA follows: TGTGCCAGCAGTCAATCTGACCTCTCTGGGGCCAACGTCCTGACTTTC. This sequence encodes CASSQSDLSGANVLTF. The rearrangement links TRBV28 to TRBJ2-6; no definite D call. The germline CDR1 and CDR2 sequences are MDHEN and SYDVKM. The CDR3 runs 16 residues. V lost 5 bases to trimming and J lost 0 bases, with 11 bases between them. Together with reference TRBV28 and TRBJ2-6, the CDR3 gives the full variable domain: DVKVTQSSRYLVKRTGEKVFLECVQDMDHENMFWYRQDPGLGLRLIYFSYDVKMKEKGDIPEGYSVSREKKERFSLILESASTNQTSMYLCASSQSDLSGANVLTFGAGSRLTVL.

This clonotype came up a few times. The rearrangement joins TRBV20-1 to TRBJ2-3, with TRBD2 identical over 8 bases. Germline V gene lookup returns CDR1 DFQATT and CDR2 SNEGSKA (reference sequence). This CDR3 is built from 15 residues. The trim removed 6 bases at V and 0 bases at J, leaving 8 bases unmatched. CDR3 region: CSAVSSGSSTDTQYF. DNA of the CDR3: TGCAGTGCGGTATCTAGCGGGTCTAGCACAGATACGCAGTATTTT.

This clonotype was seen repeatedly, ten times or more. The chain couples TRBV20-1 to TRBJ2-5, with D possibly matching TRBD1 (6 bases). The V and J ends lost 3 bases and 5 bases respectively, with 13 bases between them. Germline CDR1 and CDR2: DFQATT and SNEGSKA (reference sequence). The CDR3 consists of 13 residues. The CDR3 DNA is TGCAGTGCTAGGAACAGGGCGGTTGAGACCCAGTACTTC. Encoded protein: CSARNRAVETQYF.

This clonotype was detected a few times. The chain employs TRBV7-3 and TRBJ2-5, with D tentatively TRBD2 (5 bases). Germline loops: CDR1 SGHTA, CDR2 FQGTGA. Trimming stripped 1 base from V and 5 bases from J, with 14 bases between. The CDR3 spans 15 residues. CDR3: CASSLIPGRRETQYF. The CDR3 bases are TGTGCCAGCAGCTTAATCCCGGGTAGGAGGGAGACCCAGTACTTC.

This rearrangement joins TRBV5-1 to TRBJ1-1, with a possible D match to TRBD1 (5 bases). V lost 5 bases, J lost 2 bases, and 10 bases lay in between. The germline V gene has CDR1 SGHRS and CDR2 YFSETQ. The CDR3 totals 13 residues. Here the CDR3 reads CASSMDINTEAFF. As DNA, the CDR3 is TGCGCCAGCAGTATGGACATAAACACTGAAGCTTTCTTT. Filled out from reference TRBV5-1 and TRBJ1-1, the complete variable domain reads KAGVTQTPRYLIKTRGQQVTLSCSPISGHRSVSWYQQTPGQGLQFLFEYFSETQRNKGNFPGRFSGRQFSNSRSEMNVSTLELGDSALYLCASSMDINTEAFFGQGTRLTVV.

The table lists this clonotype with a few counts. The genes are TRBV20-1 and TRBJ2-3; 11 bases line up with TRBD2. CDR1 is DFQATT, CDR2 SNEGSKA, per germline (reference sequence). The CDR3 is made up of 14 amino acids. After removal of 4 bases from V and 3 bases from J, the junction contained 3 bases not matched to a gene. The CDR3: CSAMLAGGTDTQYF. As DNA, the CDR3 is TGCAGTGCTATGCTAGCGGGGGGAACAGATACGCAGTATTTT.

This clonotype was seen a handful of times. The chain carries TRBV18 and TRBJ2-1; 9 bases are a match to TRBD1. This CDR3 contains 13 residues. Germline V gene sequence: CDR1 KGHSH, CDR2 LQKENI. V shed 6 bases, J shed 9 bases, and the junction held 6 bases outside the gene matches. The chain's CDR3 is CASSFDRGSEQFF. CDR3 coding DNA: TGTGCCAGCTCGTTCGACAGGGGGTCTGAGCAGTTCTTC.

Ten or more counts support this clonotype. The chain links TRBV7-2 to TRBJ1-2, with 9 bases that match TRBD1. The CDR3 sequence is 14 residues long. Germline V gene lookup returns CDR1 SGHTA and CDR2 FQGNSA. The J segment lost 4 bases and the V segment lost 1 base, leaving 1 base of the junction unmatched. CDR3: CASSLGTGVYGYTF. The DNA for the CDR3 is TGTGCCAGCAGCTTAGGGACAGGGGTCTATGGCTACACCTTC.

About this clonotype itself: Being one base from a much bigger clone, this may be a read error. The chain is built from TRBV4-1 and TRBJ2-7; D is possibly TRBD1 or TRBD2 (5 bases each). The CDR3 is made up of 14 amino acids. Trimming took off 1 base at V and 12 bases at J, with 19 bases between the two ends. Germline V lookup: CDR1 MGHRA, CDR2 YSYEKL. The CDR3 protein is CASSQVGTKVGPYF. The CDR3, as DNA: TGCGCCAGCAGCCAAGTCGGGACGAAAGTTGGGCCGTACTTC.

This clonotype has only a few counts. The chain employs TRBV6-1 and TRBJ2-5, with D uncertain. CDR1 is MNHNS, CDR2 SASEGT, per germline. There are 11 residues in the CDR3. V was clipped by 8 bases and J by 10 bases, with 14 bases between them. The CDR3: CASCSDEVQYF. The CDR3 DNA follows: TGTGCCAGCTGCAGCGACGAGGTCCAGTACTTC.